This TCR beta chain was recovered during a study of blood T cell repertoires in COVID-19. At the level of the study: Acute-phase and convalescent COVID-19 samples originated in the United States, Italy and Spain. The cDNA or gDNA used as material had been derived from T cells, B-cell-depleted T cells, or PBMCs.

Per the germline V gene, CDR1 is DFQATT and CDR2 is SNEGSKA (reference sequence). The CDR3 is 16 residues long. Trimming took 3 bases from V and 0 from J; bases not matched to a gene: 8. As originally analysed: Reference gene primer amplification gave estimated nucleated cell counts. Only in-frame clones appear in the TCRdb table, and some are missing; sequencing was by immunoSEQ multiplex PCR. V, J and clone size are taken as reported in that table, and D and trimming were inferred from the DNA itself. The sample records some 150,000 clones, approximately 91% being singletons. This clone was seen repeatedly, ten times or more.

The clonotype comes from a man in his fifties with active or convalescent COVID-19. The source material was peripheral blood. J is TRBJ2-1 and V is TRBV20-1; 7 bases map to TRBD2. The CDR3 spells CSASDPTSASYNEQFF. The CDR3 nucleotides are TGCAGTGCTAGTGACCCTACTAGCGCCTCCTACAATGAGCAGTTCTTC.